This T cell receptor (beta chain) came from a study of blood T cell repertoires in COVID-19. The CDR3 has 13 residues. CDR1 is SGHTA and CDR2 is FQGNSA in the germline V gene. V lost 2 bases and J lost 2, with 7 bases in between. This clone was seen just once. Using immunoSEQ multiplex PCR, the repertoire was profiled, and TCRdb retains in-frame clones only, with some absent. The sample carries 50,000 or so clones, 80% to 90% recorded once. The specimen sequenced was peripheral blood. This sequence originates from a man aged 50-60 years with active COVID-19. The V and J genes are TRBV7-2 and TRBJ2-7; tentative D call: TRBD2 (5 bases). The CDR3 sequence: CASSLTGTYEQYF. In nucleotides, the CDR3 is TGTGCCAGCAGCTTAACCGGGACCTACGAGCAGTACTTC.